This T cell receptor beta chain was sequenced for a study of post-analysis software for immune sequencing data. Study-level information: The courses of disease that were included comprised relapsing-remitting, secondary progressive and progressive-relapsing multiple sclerosis. General study points: Samples from one preparation batch, clustered by F measure, grouped strongly together. With TRBV5-6, TRBV5-1 and TRBV20-1 included, about five TRBV segments were more frequent in patients than in controls.

This clonotype has just a few counts. Antigen specificity is unknown. Prepared libraries of TCR beta cDNA carried unique molecular identifiers. TCRdb re-analysed the PCR reads in MiXCR, keeping a single row per CDR3 protein. The repertoire holds hundreds of thousands of distinct CDR3 sequences, with 44% as singletons. This CDR3 is built from 13 residues. Trimming removed 1 base from V and 2 bases from J, with 6 bases in between. Germline CDR1 and CDR2: SGHRS and YFSETQ. The chain couples TRBV5-1 to TRBJ1-2, with D possibly being TRBD1 (5 bases). The sample was blood. This sequence was found in a girl between 10 and 17 years old with multiple sclerosis. The CDR3 bases are TGCGCCAGCAGCTTGTACAGGAACTATGGCTACACCTTC. Its protein is CASSLYRNYGYTF.